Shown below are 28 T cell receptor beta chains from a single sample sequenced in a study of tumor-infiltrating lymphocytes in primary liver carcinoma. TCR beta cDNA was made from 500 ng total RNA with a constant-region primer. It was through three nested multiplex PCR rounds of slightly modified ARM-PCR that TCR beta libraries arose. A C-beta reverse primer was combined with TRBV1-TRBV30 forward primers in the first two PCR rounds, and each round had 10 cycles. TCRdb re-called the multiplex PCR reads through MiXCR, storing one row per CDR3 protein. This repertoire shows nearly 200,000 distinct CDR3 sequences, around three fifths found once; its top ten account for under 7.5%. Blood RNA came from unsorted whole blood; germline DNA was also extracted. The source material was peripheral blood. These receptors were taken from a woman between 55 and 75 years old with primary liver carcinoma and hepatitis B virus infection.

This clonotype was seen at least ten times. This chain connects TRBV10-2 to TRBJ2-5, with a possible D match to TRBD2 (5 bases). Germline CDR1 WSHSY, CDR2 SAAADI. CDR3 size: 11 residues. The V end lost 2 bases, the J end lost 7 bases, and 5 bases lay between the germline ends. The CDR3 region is CASSEAGTQYF. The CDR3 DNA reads TGCGCCAGCAGTGAGGCGGGGACCCAGTACTTC.

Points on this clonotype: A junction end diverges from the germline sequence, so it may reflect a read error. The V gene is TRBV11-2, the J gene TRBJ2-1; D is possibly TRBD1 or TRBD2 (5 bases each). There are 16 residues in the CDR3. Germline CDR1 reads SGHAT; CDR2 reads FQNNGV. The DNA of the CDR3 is TGCGCCAGCAGCCTTCTTTCGGGACCCTTCTACAATGAGCAGTTCTTC. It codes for CASSLLSGPFYNEQFF.

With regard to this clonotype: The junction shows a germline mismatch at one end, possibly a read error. The CDR3 nucleotides read TGTGGCAGCAGTAACAGAGGACTAGCGGGTGCCTACGAGCAGTACTTC. It codes for CGSSNRGLAGAYEQYF. The chain uses TRBV28 and TRBJ2-7, with 11 bases identical to TRBD2. This CDR3 is 16 amino acids long. Germline CDR1 is MDHEN and CDR2 is SYDVKM.

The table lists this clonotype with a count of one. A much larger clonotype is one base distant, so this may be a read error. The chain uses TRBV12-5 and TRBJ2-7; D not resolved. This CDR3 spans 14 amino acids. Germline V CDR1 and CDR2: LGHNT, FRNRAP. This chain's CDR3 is CASGMRYPSCEQYF. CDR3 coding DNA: TGTGCTAGTGGTATGAGATACCCCTCCTGCGAGCAGTACTTC.

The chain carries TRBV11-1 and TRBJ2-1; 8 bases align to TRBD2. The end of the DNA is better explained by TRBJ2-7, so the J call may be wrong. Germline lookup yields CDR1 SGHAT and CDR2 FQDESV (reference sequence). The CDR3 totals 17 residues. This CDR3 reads CASSLPHFSGSTNEQYF. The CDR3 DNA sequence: TGTGCCAGCAGCTTACCGCACTTCAGCGGGAGTACGAATGAGCAGTACTTC.

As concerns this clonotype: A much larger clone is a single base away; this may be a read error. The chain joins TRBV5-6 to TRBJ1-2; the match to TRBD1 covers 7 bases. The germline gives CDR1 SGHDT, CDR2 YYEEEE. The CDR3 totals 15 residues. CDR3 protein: CACSFLSPGGGGYTF. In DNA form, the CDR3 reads TGTGCCTGCAGCTTCCTATCCCCAGGGGGAGGTGGCTACACCTTC.

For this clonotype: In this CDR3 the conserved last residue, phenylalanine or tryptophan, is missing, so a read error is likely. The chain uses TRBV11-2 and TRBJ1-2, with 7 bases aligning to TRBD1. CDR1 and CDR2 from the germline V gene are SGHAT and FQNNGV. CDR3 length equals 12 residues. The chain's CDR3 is CASSRTGYDYTS. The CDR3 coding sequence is TGTGCCAGCAGCCGGACAGGTTATGACTACACCTCC.

The CDR3 region is CAWSQTWDSSPGNQPQHF. The CDR3 DNA follows: TGTGCCTGGAGCCAAACCTGGGACAGCAGTCCCGGCAATCAGCCCCAGCATTTT. The V call is TRBV30, the J call TRBJ1-5; TRBD1 matches at 7 bases. The V segment lost 3 bases and the J segment 2 bases; nucleotides outside the gene matches: 16. The CDR3 consists of 18 residues. CDR1 GTSNPN and CDR2 SVGIG come from the germline V gene (reference sequence).

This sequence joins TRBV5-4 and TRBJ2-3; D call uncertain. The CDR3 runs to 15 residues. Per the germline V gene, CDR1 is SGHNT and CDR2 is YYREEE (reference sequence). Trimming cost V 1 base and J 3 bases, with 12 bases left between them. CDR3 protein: CASSLRSRCTDTQYF. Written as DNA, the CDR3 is TGTGCCAGCAGCTTGCGGAGCCGATGTACAGATACGCAGTATTTT.

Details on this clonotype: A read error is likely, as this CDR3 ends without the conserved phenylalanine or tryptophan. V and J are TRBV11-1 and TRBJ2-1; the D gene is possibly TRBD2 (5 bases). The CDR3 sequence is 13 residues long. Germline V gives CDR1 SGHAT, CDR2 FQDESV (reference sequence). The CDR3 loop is CASSPRGYNEQFL. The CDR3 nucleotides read TGTGCTAGCAGCCCACGGGGTTACAATGAGCAGTTCTTA.

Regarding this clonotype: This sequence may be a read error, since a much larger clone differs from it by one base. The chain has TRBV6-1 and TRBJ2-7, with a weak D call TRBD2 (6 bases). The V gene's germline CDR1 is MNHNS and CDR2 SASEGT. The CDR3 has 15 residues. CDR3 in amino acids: CTSSEGASVSYEQYF. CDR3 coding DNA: TGTACCAGCAGTGAAGGGGCTAGCGTCTCCTACGAGCAGTACTTC.

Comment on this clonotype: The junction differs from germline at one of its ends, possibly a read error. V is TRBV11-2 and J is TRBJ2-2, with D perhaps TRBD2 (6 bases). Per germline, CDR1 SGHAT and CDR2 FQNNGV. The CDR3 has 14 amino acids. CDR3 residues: CASSKGGNTEELFF. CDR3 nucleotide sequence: TGTGCCAGCAGCAAAGGCGGGAACACCGAGGAGCTCTTTTTT.

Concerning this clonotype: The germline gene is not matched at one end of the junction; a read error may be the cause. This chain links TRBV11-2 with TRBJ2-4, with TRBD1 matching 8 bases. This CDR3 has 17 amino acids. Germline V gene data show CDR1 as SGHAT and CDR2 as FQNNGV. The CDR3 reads CVSSSPSQGAAKNIQYF. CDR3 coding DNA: TGTGTCAGCAGCTCCCCCTCCCAGGGGGCGGCCAAGAACATTCAGTACTTC.

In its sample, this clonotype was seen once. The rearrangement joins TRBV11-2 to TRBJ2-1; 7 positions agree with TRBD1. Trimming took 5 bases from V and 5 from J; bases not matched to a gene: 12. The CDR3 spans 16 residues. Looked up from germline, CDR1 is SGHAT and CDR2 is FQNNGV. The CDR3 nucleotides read TGTGCCAGCAGCCTAACTGGGACAGCTTTAAACAATGAGCAGTTCTTC. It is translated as CASSLTGTALNNEQFF.

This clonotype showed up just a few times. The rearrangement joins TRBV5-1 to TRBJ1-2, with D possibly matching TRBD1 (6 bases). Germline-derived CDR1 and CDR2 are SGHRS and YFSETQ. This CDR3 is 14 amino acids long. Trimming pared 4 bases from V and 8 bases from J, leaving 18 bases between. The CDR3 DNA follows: TGCGCCAGCAGCGACGGACCACCGGGGGGCGGCTACACCTTC. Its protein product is CASSDGPPGGGYTF.

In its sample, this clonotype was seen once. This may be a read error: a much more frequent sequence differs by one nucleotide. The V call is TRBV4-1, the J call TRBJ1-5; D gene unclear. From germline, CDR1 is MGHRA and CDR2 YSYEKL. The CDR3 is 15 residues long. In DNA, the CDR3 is TGCGCCAGCAGCCAGGACCGGGGTAGCAATCACCCCCAGCATTTT. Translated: CASSQDRGSNHPQHF.

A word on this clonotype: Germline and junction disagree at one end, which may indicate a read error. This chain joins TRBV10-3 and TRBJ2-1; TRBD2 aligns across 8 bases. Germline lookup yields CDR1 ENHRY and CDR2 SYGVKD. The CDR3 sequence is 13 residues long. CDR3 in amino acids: CVIRREGNNEQFF. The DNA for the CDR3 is TGTGTCATCCGTCGGGAGGGTAACAATGAGCAGTTCTTC.

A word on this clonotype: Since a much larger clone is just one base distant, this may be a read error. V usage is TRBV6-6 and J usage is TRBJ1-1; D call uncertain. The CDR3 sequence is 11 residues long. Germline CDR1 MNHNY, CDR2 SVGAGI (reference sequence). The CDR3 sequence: CASNYSGEAFF. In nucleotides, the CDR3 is TGTGCCAGCAATTACTCGGGGGAAGCTTTCTTT.

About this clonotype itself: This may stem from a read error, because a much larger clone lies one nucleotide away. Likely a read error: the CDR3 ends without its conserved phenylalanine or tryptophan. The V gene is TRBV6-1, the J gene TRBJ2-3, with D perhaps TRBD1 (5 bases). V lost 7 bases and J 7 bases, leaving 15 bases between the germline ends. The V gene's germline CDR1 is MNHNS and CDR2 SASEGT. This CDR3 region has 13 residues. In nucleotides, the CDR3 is TGTGCCAGCATGGCAGGGCGCGAGTATACGCAGTATGTT. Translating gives CASMAGREYTQYV.

CDR3 region: CASSSRVAYTEAFF. The CDR3 DNA is TGTGCCAGCAGCTCGCGGGTGGCGTACACTGAAGCTTTCTTT. V and J are TRBV5-6 and TRBJ1-1; the D is unclear. Looked up from germline, CDR1 is SGHDT and CDR2 is YYEEEE. Trimming took off 3 bases at V and 3 bases at J, with 12 bases between the two ends. There are 14 residues in the CDR3.

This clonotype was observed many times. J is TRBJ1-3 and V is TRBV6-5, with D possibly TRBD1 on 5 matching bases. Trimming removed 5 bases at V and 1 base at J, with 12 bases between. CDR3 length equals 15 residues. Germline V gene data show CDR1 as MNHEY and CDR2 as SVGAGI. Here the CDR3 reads CASSRYQGSGNTIYF. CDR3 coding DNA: TGTGCCAGCAGTCGCTATCAGGGTTCTGGAAACACCATATATTTT.

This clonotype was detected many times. For the CDR3, the DNA is TGTGCCAGCAGTTTTAGGGGAGACACCGGGGAGCTGTTTTTT. Its protein product is CASSFRGDTGELFF. This rearrangement joins TRBV12-3 or TRBV12-4 to TRBJ2-2, with D perhaps TRBD1 or TRBD2 (5 bases each). The CDR3 runs to 14 residues. Trimming left V 3 bases short and J 3 bases short, with 8 bases between.

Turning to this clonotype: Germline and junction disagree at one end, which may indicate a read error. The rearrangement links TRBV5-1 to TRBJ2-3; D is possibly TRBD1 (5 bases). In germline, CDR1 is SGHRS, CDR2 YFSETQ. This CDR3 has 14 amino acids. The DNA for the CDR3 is TGCGCCAGCGGCTTGGGGCCAGGGTCAGATACGCAGTATTTT. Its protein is CASGLGPGSDTQYF.

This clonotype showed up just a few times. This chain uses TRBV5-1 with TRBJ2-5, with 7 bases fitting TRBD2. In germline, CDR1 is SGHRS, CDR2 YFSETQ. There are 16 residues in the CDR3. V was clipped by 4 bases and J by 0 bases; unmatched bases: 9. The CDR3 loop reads CASSRSGSGYQETQYF. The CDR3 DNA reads TGCGCCAGCAGCCGTAGCGGGTCAGGATACCAAGAGACCCAGTACTTC.

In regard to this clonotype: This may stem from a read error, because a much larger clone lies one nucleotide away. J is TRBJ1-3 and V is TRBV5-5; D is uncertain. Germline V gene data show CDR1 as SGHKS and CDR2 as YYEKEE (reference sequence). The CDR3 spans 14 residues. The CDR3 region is CTSSFAFSGNTIYF. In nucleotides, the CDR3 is TGTACCAGCAGCTTTGCTTTCTCTGGAAACACCATATATTTT.

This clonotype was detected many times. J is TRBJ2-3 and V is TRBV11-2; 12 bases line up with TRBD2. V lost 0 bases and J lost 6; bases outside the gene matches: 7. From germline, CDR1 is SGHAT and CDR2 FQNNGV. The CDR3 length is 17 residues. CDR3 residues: CASSLDRLAGEYDTQYF. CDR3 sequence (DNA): TGTGCCAGCAGCTTAGACCGACTAGCGGGAGAGTATGATACGCAGTATTTT.

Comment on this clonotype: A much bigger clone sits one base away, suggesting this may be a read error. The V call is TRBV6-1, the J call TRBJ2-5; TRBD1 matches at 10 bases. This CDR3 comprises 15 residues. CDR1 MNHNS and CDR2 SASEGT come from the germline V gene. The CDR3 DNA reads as TGTGCCAGCGGGAGACAGGGGGCGGAAGGGGAGACCCACTACTTC. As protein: CASGRQGAEGETHYF.

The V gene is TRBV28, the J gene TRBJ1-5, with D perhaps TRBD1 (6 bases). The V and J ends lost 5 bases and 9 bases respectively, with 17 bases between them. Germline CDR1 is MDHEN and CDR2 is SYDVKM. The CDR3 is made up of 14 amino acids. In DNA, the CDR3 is TGTGCCAGCAGTCCCTACAGGGCTAAGGGGCCCCAGCATTTT. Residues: CASSPYRAKGPQHF.